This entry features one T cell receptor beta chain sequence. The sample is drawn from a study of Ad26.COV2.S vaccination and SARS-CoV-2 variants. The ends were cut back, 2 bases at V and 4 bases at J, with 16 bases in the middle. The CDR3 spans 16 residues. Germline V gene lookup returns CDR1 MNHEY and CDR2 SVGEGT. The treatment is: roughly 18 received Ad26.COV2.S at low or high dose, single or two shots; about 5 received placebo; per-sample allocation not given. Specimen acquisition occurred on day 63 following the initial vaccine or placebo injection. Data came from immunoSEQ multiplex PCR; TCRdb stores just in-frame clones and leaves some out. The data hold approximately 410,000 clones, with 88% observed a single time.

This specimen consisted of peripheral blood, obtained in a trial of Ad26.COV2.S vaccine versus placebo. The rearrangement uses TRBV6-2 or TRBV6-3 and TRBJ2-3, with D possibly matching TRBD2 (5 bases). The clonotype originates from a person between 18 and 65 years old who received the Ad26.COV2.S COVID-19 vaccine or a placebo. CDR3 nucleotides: TGTGCCAGCAGTTACAGGCCCGGAGGTAGGGCAGATACGCAGTATTTT. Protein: CASSYRPGGRADTQYF.